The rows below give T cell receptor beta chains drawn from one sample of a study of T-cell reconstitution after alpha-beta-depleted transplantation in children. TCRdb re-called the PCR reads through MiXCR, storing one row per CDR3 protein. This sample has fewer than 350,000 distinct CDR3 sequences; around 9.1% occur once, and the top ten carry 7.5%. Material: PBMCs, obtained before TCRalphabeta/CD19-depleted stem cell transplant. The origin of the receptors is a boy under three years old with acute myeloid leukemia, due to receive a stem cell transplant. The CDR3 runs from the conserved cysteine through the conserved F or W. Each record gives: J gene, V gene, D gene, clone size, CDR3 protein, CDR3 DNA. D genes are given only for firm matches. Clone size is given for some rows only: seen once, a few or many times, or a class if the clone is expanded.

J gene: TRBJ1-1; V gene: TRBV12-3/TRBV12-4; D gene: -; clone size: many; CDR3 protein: CASVGRGARMNTEAFF; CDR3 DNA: TGTGCCAGCGTCGGTAGGGGGGCTCGGATGAACACTGAAGCTTTCTTT
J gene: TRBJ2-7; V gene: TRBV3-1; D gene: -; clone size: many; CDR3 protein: CASSSFHEQYF; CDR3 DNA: TGTGCCAGCAGCTCCTTTCACGAGCAGTACTTC
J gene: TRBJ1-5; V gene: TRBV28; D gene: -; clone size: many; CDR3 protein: CASSPPGGALNQPQHF; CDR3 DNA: TGTGCCAGCAGTCCTCCGGGGGGGGCCCTTAATCAGCCCCAGCATTTT
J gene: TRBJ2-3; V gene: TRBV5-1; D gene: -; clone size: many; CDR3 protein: CASSHEGTRTDTQYF; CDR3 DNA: TGCGCCAGCAGCCACGAGGGGACCCGCACAGATACGCAGTATTTT
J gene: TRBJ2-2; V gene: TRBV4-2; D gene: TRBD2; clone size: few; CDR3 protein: CASSHSGSNTGELFF; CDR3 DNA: TGTGCCAGCAGCCATAGCGGGAGTAACACCGGGGAGCTGTTTTTT
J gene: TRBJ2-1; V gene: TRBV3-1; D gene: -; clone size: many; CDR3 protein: CASSLWDTIDEQFF; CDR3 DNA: TGTGCCAGCAGCCTGTGGGACACTATCGATGAGCAGTTCTTC
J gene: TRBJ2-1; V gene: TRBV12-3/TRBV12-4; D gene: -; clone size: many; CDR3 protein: CASSLLRSEQFF; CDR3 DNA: TGTGCCAGCAGTTTACTGAGGAGTGAGCAGTTCTTC
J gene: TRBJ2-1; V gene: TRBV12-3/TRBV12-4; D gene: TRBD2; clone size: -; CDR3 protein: CASRISGGPNEQFF; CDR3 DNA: TGTGCCAGCAGGATTAGCGGGGGGCCAAATGAGCAGTTCTTC
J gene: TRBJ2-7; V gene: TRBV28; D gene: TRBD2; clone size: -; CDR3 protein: CAMGRGLVLVYEQYF; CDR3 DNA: TGTGCCATGGGCCGCGGACTAGTTTTGGTGTACGAGCAGTACTTC
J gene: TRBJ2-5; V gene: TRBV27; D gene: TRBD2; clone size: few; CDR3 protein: CASSPHFGLAGVGETQYF; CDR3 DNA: TGTGCCAGCAGTCCACATTTCGGGCTAGCGGGAGTAGGAGAGACCCAGTACTTC
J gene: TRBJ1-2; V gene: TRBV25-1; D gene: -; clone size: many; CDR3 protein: CASSSGTSYGYTF; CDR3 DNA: TGTGCCAGCAGTTCCGGGACCTCCTATGGCTACACCTTC